This T cell receptor beta chain was recorded in a study of T-cell reconstitution after alpha-beta-depleted transplantation in children. Whole-study findings and limits: T-cell numbers and diversity, one year after transplant, stemmed largely from T cells that were newly produced. Some patients showed high day-60 TCRbeta diversity, which derived from surviving recipient T cells and thymic progenitors. Alpha-beta T cells about two months after transplant reportedly derived from several hundred expanded graft clones.

Points on this clonotype: Its antigen is as yet unknown.

Germline assignment: CDR1 SQVTM and CDR2 ANQGSEA. CDR3 size: 13 residues. Unique molecular identifiers featured in how the TCRbeta library was prepared. MiXCR, run by TCRdb on the PCR reads, gives a single entry per CDR3 protein. The sample carries a few hundred thousand distinct CDR3 sequences, approximately 42% recorded once. The sequencing here drew on PBMCs, taken before TCRalphabeta/CD19-depleted stem cell transplant. V and J are TRBV29-1 and TRBJ2-7, with TRBD2 matching 10 bases. This sequence was found in a girl aged 2-10 years with aplastic anemia, due to receive a stem cell transplant. The CDR3 coding sequence is TGCAAGCACCTAGCGGGAGAAACCTACGAGCAGTACTTC. Translation: CKHLAGETYEQYF.